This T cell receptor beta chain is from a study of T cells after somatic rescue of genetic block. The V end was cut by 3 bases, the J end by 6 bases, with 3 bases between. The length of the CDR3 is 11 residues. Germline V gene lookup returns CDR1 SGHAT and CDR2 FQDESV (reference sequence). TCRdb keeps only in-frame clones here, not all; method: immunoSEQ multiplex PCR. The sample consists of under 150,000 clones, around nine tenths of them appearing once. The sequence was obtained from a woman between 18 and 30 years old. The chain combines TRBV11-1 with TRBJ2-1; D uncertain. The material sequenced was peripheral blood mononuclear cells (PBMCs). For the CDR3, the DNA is TGTGCCAGCAGCTTGGGCAATGAGCAGTTCTTC. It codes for CASSLGNEQFF.